This TCR beta chain was identified in a study of blood T cells in healthy people across ages. Total RNA, at least 6 micrograms per sample, came from PBMCs. This clonotype has only a few counts. Its target is not known. Then a second PCR, running about 7 to 11 cycles, was carried out with a sample-barcoded 5' primer and a J-beta primer mix. A minimum of 2.5 million CDR3-containing paired-end reads was obtained for each sample. Each CDR3 protein gets one entry after TCRdb re-called the 5' RACE reads with MiXCR. Found here are 700,000 to 850,000 distinct CDR3 sequences, roughly 35% of them singletons; the top ten hold approximately 12%. General study results and limits: Estimated diversity that came from one million T cells was considered an underestimate. Roughly linear declines in TCR beta diversity per million T cells occurred with age.

CDR3 length equals 13 residues. The V end was cut by 5 bases, the J end by 4 bases, with 11 bases between. CDR1 SGHTA and CDR2 FQGNSA come from the germline V gene. The sequencing input was blood. The chain joins TRBV7-2 to TRBJ1-1, with D perhaps TRBD1 (6 bases). The TCR comes from a man aged 18 to 29 in good health. The CDR3 region has the DNA TGTGCCAGCAGCCCAGGGGTCCCCACTGAAGCTTTCTTT. Encoded protein: CASSPGVPTEAFF. The full variable domain, its missing parts supplied by reference TRBV7-2 and TRBJ1-1, is GAGVSQSPSNKVTEKGKDVELRCDPISGHTALYWYRQSLGQGLEFLIYFQGNSAPDKSGLPSDRFSAERTGGSVSTLTIQRTQQEDSAVYLCASSPGVPTEAFFGQGTRLTVV.